This T cell receptor beta chain derives from a study of T cell responses to AZD1222 COVID-19 vaccine. Between the trimmed V and J ends, which lost 1 base and 9 bases, there was a span of 3 bases. This CDR3 has 11 amino acids. Germline V gives CDR1 MDHEN, CDR2 SYDVKM. Produced via immunoSEQ multiplex PCR; TCRdb's table is partial and in-frame only. Of more than 85,000 clones in the sample, about 90% were seen once. Findings and limits, study-wide: Repertoire samples came only from after the peak T cell response. A reported finding is that nearly half of spike-specific TCRs target unmutated variant regions. Spike-specific TCR breadth and depth rose after two AZD1222 doses.

As for this clone: Antigen unknown.

The specimen was peripheral blood, collected on day 0 of AZD1222 vaccination. The chain has TRBV28 and TRBJ1-4, with D unclear. The origin of this receptor is an adult in good health. CDR3 protein: CASSLFKKLFF. The CDR3 bases are TGTGCCAGCAGTTTATTTAAAAAACTGTTTTTT.